This is a list of T cell receptor beta chains from one sample in a study of shared clonotypes between healthy human individuals. Data came from immunoSEQ multiplex PCR; TCRdb stores just in-frame clones and leaves some out. The data show more than 2 million clones, just over 90% seen once. The material sequenced was naive CD8+ T cells from PBMCs. Receptors originate from a man aged 18 to 30 in good health. Some clones in this sample may be carry-over from other donors' samples. Each CDR3 is given with its conserved first and last residue. The D gene is left open where the match is weak. Only part of the rows carry a size: once, few, many, or a class if the clone is expanded.

v_call clone_size cdr3_length d_call cdr3_aa
TRBV27 . 15 . CASRGQTNPFYEQYF
TRBV27 . 12 . CASSLSGGEQYF
TRBV6-6 once 13 . CASSYSRGDEQFF
TRBV28 . 17 . CASSLIAPGAGRNEQFF
TRBV10-2 . 15 TRBD2 CATRAGGLASYEQYF
TRBV27 . 14 . CASSATAWGNEQFF
TRBV7-9 . 14 TRBD2 CASTSLAGTNEQFF
TRBV21-1 . 15 . CASSRQRGVTYEQYF
TRBV2 . 16 TRBD1 CASIGGTGWLNTEAFF
TRBV2 . 17 TRBD2 CASAASGEGSTYNEQFF
TRBV5-1 . 15 . CASSRGGEHGETQYF
TRBV19 . 13 . CASSMGRGTEAFF
TRBV29-1 . 15 . CSVDPGAGGIYGYTF
TRBV11-3 once 16 TRBD1 CASSPFGTDSNQPQHF
TRBV5-6 . 13 . CASSQTTRYEQYF
TRBV15 once 16 TRBD2 CATSREAGGPGDTQYF
TRBV6-5 . 15 . CASSYSRRRDYEQYF
TRBV11-2 . 14 . CASSPTRSAEGAFF
TRBV9 . 15 . CASSKTGTRGTEAFF
TRBV11-2 . 15 . CASSLVTGYQETQYF
TRBV20-1 . 10 . CSAYPYEQYF
TRBV6-6 . 15 . CASSYSGAGNTEAFF
TRBV20-1 few 11 . CSARGWLAAFF
TRBV2 . 13 . CASQRSSYNEQFF
TRBV7-8 . 15 . CASSLTNTQTYEQYF
TRBV27 . 14 . CASSSVGSNQPQHF